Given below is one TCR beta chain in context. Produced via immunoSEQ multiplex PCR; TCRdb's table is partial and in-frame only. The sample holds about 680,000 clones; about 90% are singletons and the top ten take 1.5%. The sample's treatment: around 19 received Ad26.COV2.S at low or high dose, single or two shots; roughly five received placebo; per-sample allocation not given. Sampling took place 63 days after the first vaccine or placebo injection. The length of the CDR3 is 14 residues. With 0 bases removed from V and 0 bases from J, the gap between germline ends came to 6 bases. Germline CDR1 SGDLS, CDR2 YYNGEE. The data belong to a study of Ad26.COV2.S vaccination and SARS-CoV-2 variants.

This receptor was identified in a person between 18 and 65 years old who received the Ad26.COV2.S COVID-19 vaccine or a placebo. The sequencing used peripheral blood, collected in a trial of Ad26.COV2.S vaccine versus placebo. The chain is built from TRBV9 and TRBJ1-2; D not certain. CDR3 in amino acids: CASSVGLSNYGYTF. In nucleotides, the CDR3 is TGTGCCAGCAGCGTAGGGCTTTCTAACTATGGCTACACCTTC.